This is a list of T cell receptor beta chains from one sample in a study of long-term antiretroviral therapy in people with HIV. Sequencing was performed with immunoSEQ multiplex PCR; in TCRdb, only in-frame clones are kept and a portion is missing. The data contain 30,000 or so clones, over 75% of them singletons. Sequencing was performed on unsorted PBMCs, taken 0.8 years before starting antiretroviral therapy. These receptors came from a young man with HIV. CDR3s include the opening cysteine and the closing phenylalanine or tryptophan. A D gene is named only where the DNA matches it firmly. Clone size, where shown, is once, few, many, or a class for clones that have expanded.

>14|TRBD2|.|TRBV5-4|TRBJ2-2
TGTGCCAGCAGCTCGGCGGGGGGTGCCGGGGAGCTGTTTTTT
CASSSAGGAGELFF
>14|TRBD1|.|TRBV30|TRBJ1-1
TGTGCCGGGGTGCGTAGGACAGGGTACACTGAAGCTTTCTTT
CAGVRRTGYTEAFF
>13|.|.|TRBV19|TRBJ1-1
TGTGCCAGTAGTGGAAGACAGGTAAATGAAGCTTTCTTT
CASSGRQVNEAFF
>17|.|.|TRBV7-9|TRBJ1-4
TGTGCCAGCAGCTTAGCGGTCCAACCTGCAACTAATGAAAAACTGTTTTTT
CASSLAVQPATNEKLFF
>15|.|.|TRBV10-3|TRBJ2-3
TGTGCCATCAGGGCGACAGGAACTATCACAGATACGCAGTATTTT
CAIRATGTITDTQYF
>14|.|.|TRBV27|TRBJ1-5
TGTGCCAGCAGTCCAATAAGGGACTATCAGCCCCAGCATTTT
CASSPIRDYQPQHF
>13|.|.|TRBV6-5|TRBJ1-5
TGTGCCAGCAGTTACGGGTCCGATCAGCCCCAGCATTTT
CASSYGSDQPQHF
>15|TRBD1|.|TRBV5-1|TRBJ1-2
TGCGCCAGCAGCTTGGAAAGGACAGGGTTCTATGGCTACACCTTC
CASSLERTGFYGYTF
>15|.|once|TRBV5-1|TRBJ2-5
TGCGCCAGCAGCTTGTTATCCCCTAGATCGGAGACCCAGTACTTC
CASSLLSPRSETQYF
>15|.|.|TRBV9|TRBJ1-3
TGTGCCAGTTCGTTAGGCAGGCTAGCTGGAAACACCATATATTTT
CASSLGRLAGNTIYF
>16|TRBD2|.|TRBV5-6|TRBJ2-1
TGTGCCAGCAGCTCCTTTAGACTAGCGGGCGACAATGAGCAGTTCTTC
CASSSFRLAGDNEQFF
>16|.|.|TRBV6-6|TRBJ1-5
TGTGCCAGCAGTTATAAGGGTCGGAACTTCAATCAGCCCCAGCATTTT
CASSYKGRNFNQPQHF
>15|.|once|TRBV7-2|TRBJ2-5
TGTGCCAGCAGCTCCTCGGACTTGCTAGCCGAGACCCAGTACTTC
CASSSSDLLAETQYF
>11|TRBD2|once|TRBV19|TRBJ2-5
TGTGCCAGTGGGAGGGAGGAGACCCAGTACTTC
CASGREETQYF
>16|.|.|TRBV5-1|TRBJ1-1
TGCGCCAGCAGCTTGGAGGCAGGACCTTCGGGCAGGGCAGCTTTCTTT
CASSLEAGPSGRAAFF
>15|TRBD1|.|TRBV18|TRBJ1-5
TGTGCCAGCTCACTCCAAACAGGGGAGGTTCAGCCCCAGCATTTT
CASSLQTGEVQPQHF
>12|.|.|TRBV4-1|TRBJ1-1
TGCGCCAGCGTAAGGGCCGGGACTGAAGCTTTCTTT
CASVRAGTEAFF
>14|.|.|TRBV5-1|TRBJ2-7
TGCGCCAGCAGCTTGTGGCAGGTCAACTCCGAGCAGTACTTC
CASSLWQVNSEQYF
>15|TRBD1|.|TRBV19|TRBJ1-3
TGTGCCAGTAGTAGAGGACAGGGAGGTGGAAACACCATATATTTT
CASSRGQGGGNTIYF
>14|TRBD2|.|TRBV7-2|TRBJ2-1
TGTGCCAGCATCCAGGTAGCGGGGCGGCGGGAGCAGTTCTTC
CASIQVAGRREQFF
>14|TRBD2|.|TRBV7-9|TRBJ2-5
TGTGCCAGCAGCTTAGGGGGAGGGGCAGGAGACCAGTACTTC
CASSLGGGAGDQYF
>15|TRBD1|.|TRBV9|TRBJ1-2
TGTGCCAGCGGGGAACAGGGGGGACACCCCTATGGCTACACCTTC
CASGEQGGHPYGYTF
>13|.|.|TRBV6-1|TRBJ2-1
TGTGCCAGCAGTGAGGGCTCCTACAATGAGCAGTTCTTC
CASSEGSYNEQFF
>12|.|.|TRBV9|TRBJ2-7
TGTGCCAGCAGCGTAGAATTTGGCGAGCAGTACTTC
CASSVEFGEQYF
>14|TRBD2|.|TRBV5-8|TRBJ2-7
TGTGCCAGCAGCCCTATGGGCAGGGAGGGCGAGCAGTACTTC
CASSPMGREGEQYF
>12|.|.|TRBV18|TRBJ1-1
TGTGCCAGCTCACTTGGACCGGATGAAGCTTTCTTT
CASSLGPDEAFF
>14|TRBD2|once|TRBV19|TRBJ2-7
TGTGCCAGTAGCCCTAGCGGCCCCTCCTACGAGCAGTACTTC
CASSPSGPSYEQYF
>15|TRBD1|.|TRBV5-1|TRBJ2-5
TGCGCCAGCAGCTTTCGAGGACAGGCGGAAGAGACCCAGTACTTC
CASSFRGQAEETQYF
>17|.|.|TRBV4-1|TRBJ1-2
TGCGCCAGCAGCCAAGTCCCAGGAGCCTCTGAGGACTATGGCTACACCTTC
CASSQVPGASEDYGYTF
>14|.|.|TRBV4-3|TRBJ2-7
TGCGCCAGCAGCGTCGGTAGGGTGGCCGACGAGCAGTACTTC
CASSVGRVADEQYF
>14|TRBD2|.|TRBV11-1|TRBJ2-3
TGTGCCAGCGGACTAGCAGGCGGCGGGGATACGCAGTATTTT
CASGLAGGGDTQYF
>15|TRBD1|.|TRBV5-8|TRBJ1-2
TGTGCCAGCAGCTTAGGACAGGTCCAGTTCTATGGCTACACCTTC
CASSLGQVQFYGYTF
>17|TRBD1|.|TRBV2|TRBJ1-5
TGTGCCAGCAGTAGAAACCGGGACAGGGGGCTCGGTCAGCCCCAGCATTTT
CASSRNRDRGLGQPQHF
>12|.|.|TRBV4-1|TRBJ1-1
TGCGCCAGCAGCCACCCCCAGGGAGAAGCTTTCTTT
CASSHPQGEAFF
>16|TRBD1|.|TRBV13|TRBJ2-3
TGTGCCAGCAGCTTAATAGGACAGGGTACGACAGATACGCAGTATTTT
CASSLIGQGTTDTQYF
>15|.|.|TRBV4-3|TRBJ2-7
TGCGCCAGCAGCCAAGCTAACGACAGCCCCTACGAGCAGTACTTC
CASSQANDSPYEQYF
>17|TRBD2|.|TRBV4-2|TRBJ2-1
TGTGCCAGCAGCCAAGATGGACTAGCGGGAACGATCGGAGGGCAGTTCTTC
CASSQDGLAGTIGGQFF
>11|.|few|TRBV4-2|TRBJ2-2
TGTGCCAGCCGAACCACCGGGGAGCTGTTTTTT
CASRTTGELFF
>12|.|.|TRBV29-1|TRBJ2-7
TGCAGCGTTGCAGGGATCTCCTACGAGCAGTACTTC
CSVAGISYEQYF
>13|.|.|TRBV4-1|TRBJ2-2
TGCGCCAGCAGCCTCTTCGGGGGCGGGGAGCTGTTTTTT
CASSLFGGGELFF
>12|.|.|TRBV6-5|TRBJ1-3
TGTGCCAGCAGAGACAGGGGAAACACCATATATTTT
CASRDRGNTIYF
>14|.|.|TRBV6-4|TRBJ1-2
TGTGCCAGCAGTCCCTCAGAAGGGTTCTATGGCTACACCTTC
CASSPSEGFYGYTF
>15|TRBD1|.|TRBV7-9|TRBJ1-1
TGTGCCAGCAGCTCACCCGGGACAGGGAACACTGAAGCTTTCTTT
CASSSPGTGNTEAFF
>15|TRBD2|.|TRBV19|TRBJ2-3
TGTGCCACCACCCTAGCGGGAGGGCCCGGAGATACGCAGTATTTT
CATTLAGGPGDTQYF
>13|.|.|TRBV7-9|TRBJ1-6
TGTGCCAGCAGCTCTCCACTCGTTTCACCCCTCCACTTT
CASSSPLVSPLHF
>15|.|.|TRBV12-5|TRBJ2-1
TGTGCTAGTGGTTTGCCTCCAGCGACCTCGAGTGAGCAGTTCTTC
CASGLPPATSSEQFF
>10|.|.|TRBV28|TRBJ2-7
TGTGCCAGCGGTCACTACGAGCAGTACTTC
CASGHYEQYF